The entry below gives a single T cell receptor beta chain sequence along with its context. In the source study's methods: Reference gene primers were amplified, and this amplification served to estimate nucleated cell counts. Assay used: immunoSEQ multiplex PCR; TCRdb lists only in-frame clones, some missing. V, J and clone size are those of that table, while D and trimming were read from the DNA. Of around 230,000 clones detected, roughly 80% appear once; the ten largest clones hold more than 8%. With 5 bases clipped from V and 7 bases from J, the junction kept 13 bases outside the gene matches. CDR1 MNHEY and CDR2 SMNVEV come from the germline V gene (reference sequence). The CDR3 is made up of 15 amino acids. These data belong to a study of blood T cell repertoires in COVID-19. Study-wide background: The United States, Italy and Spain provided the acute and convalescent COVID-19 samples. In each case, the material was cDNA or gDNA derived from T cells, B-cell-depleted T cells, or PBMCs.

Material: peripheral blood. The TCR originated in a woman aged 80 or over with acute or convalescent COVID-19. V gene TRBV27 combines with J gene TRBJ1-2; TRBD1 matches at 7 bases. The CDR3 spells CASSGKGARVGGYTF. The CDR3 DNA reads TGTGCCAGCAGTGGAAAGGGGGCGCGTGTAGGTGGCTACACCTTC.